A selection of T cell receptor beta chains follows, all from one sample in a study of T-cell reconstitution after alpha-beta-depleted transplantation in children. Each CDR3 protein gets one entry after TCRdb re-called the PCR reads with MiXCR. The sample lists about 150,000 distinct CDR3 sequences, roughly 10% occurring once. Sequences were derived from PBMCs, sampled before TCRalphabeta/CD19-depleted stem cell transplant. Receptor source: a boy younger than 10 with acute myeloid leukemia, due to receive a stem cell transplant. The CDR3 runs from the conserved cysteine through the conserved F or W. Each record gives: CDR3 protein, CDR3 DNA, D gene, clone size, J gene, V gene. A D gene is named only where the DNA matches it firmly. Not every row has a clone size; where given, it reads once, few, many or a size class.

CDR3: CSVDKGGNTGELFF
DNA: TGCAGCGTTGATAAAGGGGGAAACACCGGGGAGCTGTTTTTT
D: -
size: many
J: TRBJ2-2
V: TRBV29-1

CDR3: CASSLVTSENTGELFF
DNA: TGTGCCAGCAGCTTAGTGACTAGCGAGAACACCGGGGAGCTGTTTTTT
D: TRBD2
size: many
J: TRBJ2-2
V: TRBV11-3

CDR3: CASSAGGHSGANVLTF
DNA: TGTGCCAGCAGCGCTGGGGGACACTCTGGGGCCAACGTCCTGACTTTC
D: -
size: many
J: TRBJ2-6
V: TRBV9

CDR3: CASSREGFSYEQYF
DNA: TGTGCCAGCAGCCGGGAGGGATTCTCCTACGAGCAGTACTTC
D: TRBD2
size: many
J: TRBJ2-7
V: TRBV7-6

CDR3: CSAQLASSYNEQFF
DNA: TGCAGTGCCCAGCTAGCGAGCTCCTACAATGAGCAGTTCTTC
D: -
size: many
J: TRBJ2-1
V: TRBV20-1

CDR3: CASSLGGGSLHNEQFF
DNA: TGCGCCAGCAGCTTGGGAGGCGGGAGTCTCCACAATGAGCAGTTCTTC
D: TRBD2
size: many
J: TRBJ2-1
V: TRBV5-1

CDR3: CASSLAGGPTGEPFF
DNA: TGTGCCAGCAGTTTAGCGGGGGGGCCTACCGGGGAGCCGTTTTTT
D: TRBD2
size: -
J: TRBJ2-2
V: TRBV2

CDR3: CASSLEVEGTEAFF
DNA: TGTGCCAGCAGCTTGGAGGTGGAAGGGACTGAAGCTTTCTTT
D: -
size: many
J: TRBJ1-1
V: TRBV5-6

CDR3: CAWSVGNIQYF
DNA: TGTGCCTGGAGTGTAGGGAACATTCAGTACTTC
D: -
size: -
J: TRBJ2-4
V: TRBV30

CDR3: CIASTGTGIAAFF
DNA: TGCATTGCTAGCACCGGGACAGGGATCGCGGCTTTCTTT
D: TRBD1
size: many
J: TRBJ1-1
V: TRBV20-1

CDR3: CSATGTAITYEQYF
DNA: TGCAGTGCTACCGGGACAGCGATTACCTACGAGCAGTACTTC
D: TRBD1
size: many
J: TRBJ2-7
V: TRBV20-1

CDR3: CASSQLGDGNTIYF
DNA: TGTGCCAGCAGCCAGCTTGGGGATGGAAACACCATATATTTT
D: -
size: many
J: TRBJ1-3
V: TRBV3-1

CDR3: CASRSGTSYNEQFF
DNA: TGTGCCAGCCGATCCGGGACTAGCTACAATGAGCAGTTCTTC
D: TRBD2
size: many
J: TRBJ2-1
V: TRBV28

CDR3: CATSRPRTGIDNEQFF
DNA: TGTGCCACCAGCAGGCCCAGGACAGGAATTGACAATGAGCAGTTCTTC
D: TRBD1
size: many
J: TRBJ2-1
V: TRBV15

CDR3: CSARRAGEGNEQFF
DNA: TGCAGTGCTAGAAGGGCAGGGGAGGGCAATGAGCAGTTCTTC
D: -
size: many
J: TRBJ2-1
V: TRBV20-1

CDR3: CASSLPQGYSYNEQFF
DNA: TGTGCCAGCAGCCTCCCACAGGGCTACTCCTACAATGAGCAGTTCTTC
D: -
size: many
J: TRBJ2-1
V: TRBV7-9

CDR3: CASSLRVVVPKNIQYF
DNA: TGTGCCAGCAGCTTGCGGGTCGTGGTACCCAAAAACATTCAGTACTTC
D: -
size: many
J: TRBJ2-4
V: TRBV5-6

CDR3: CSASLWDTDTQYF
DNA: TGCAGTGCTAGTTTATGGGACACAGATACGCAGTATTTT
D: -
size: many
J: TRBJ2-3
V: TRBV20-1